This T cell receptor (beta chain) was recorded in a study of tumor and adjacent non-tumor tissue in lung cancer (dated by TCRdb to about 2018). In terms of the full investigation: The cohort included 12 adenocarcinoma, 2 squamous cell carcinoma and 1 small cell lung cancer patients. Among the approximately 15 patients, ages ranged from roughly 31 to 76 years, around ten were men and 5 were women, and disease was TNM stage I to III. Sequencing produced about 130,000,000 productive TCRbeta reads in total, an average of approximately 3.9 million reads per sample. The study compared bulk TCRbeta repertoires from lung tumor tissue and matched distant non-tumor lung tissue of some 14 lung cancer patients. Around 30 paired specimens, one tumor and one normal lung sample per patient, were profiled by TCRbeta CDR3 sequencing.

RNA was isolated from bulk, unsorted tissue, and RNA quality was assessed with a NanoDrop ND-1000 and an Agilent 2100. Donors were newly diagnosed lung cancer patients admitted for thoracic surgery in China between August and November 2014, without prior chemotherapy. Patients who had received previous radiotherapy or chemotherapy, or who had another concurrent cancer, were excluded from the study. Surgical tissue pieces of roughly 1-2.1 cm3 were preserved in RNAlater solution and stored at -80 °C until use. General findings and caveats noted by the study authors: The top 100 clones made up a significantly larger cumulative share of the repertoire in normal lung than in tumor tissue. TCR diversity was significantly higher in younger patients, and greater tumor TCR diversity was associated with shorter overall survival and shorter disease-free survival. Because peripheral blood was not sequenced, the blood TCRbeta repertoires of the lung cancer patients in the study went unexamined. Neither the sequencing platform nor unique molecular identifiers are named or mentioned anywhere in the methods. TCR diversity (inverse Simpson) was significantly higher in tumor than in normal lung tissue (about 400 vs 180, P = 0.0075, Mann-Whitney U test). The cohort had only around 15 patients, and the authors noted that larger samples and more detailed clinical data are needed.

This clonotype was detected a few times. Its target antigen remains unknown. The junction departs from the called germline gene at one end, perhaps through a read error. Libraries were built with multiplex PCR. The reads were generated on an Illumina HiSeq 2500. TCRbeta libraries were constructed through three rounds of nested PCR with primers (Table S4) according to protocols adapted from ARM-PCR. Before sequencing, PCR products of 200-500 bp were cut from the gel and purified using the QIAquick gel extraction kit. The source study handled its data this way. Reads were cleaned with Trimmomatic, merged with FLASH into complete CDR3 sequences, and assigned to V(D)J germline segments with MiTCR. Clonal diversity was calculated as the inverse Simpson's index using VDJtools. In-frame sequences lacking a premature stop codon were counted as productive reads. TCRdb applied fastp at Q25 and MiXCR to the public reads, then kept only in-frame beta chains. Rows with one shared CDR3 protein collapse into an entry with the most common genes and DNA. These V and J calls derive from TCRdb rather than the authors' analysis. Recorded for this sample are about 90,000 distinct CDR3 sequences; about 61% of them occurred a single time. The top ten hold around 16% of the sample.

The CDR3 runs 13 amino acids, cysteine and phenylalanine included. Of all the DNA, just the CDR3 is kept, 39 bases in frame from base 1. The germline V gene gives CDR1 as SGHRS and CDR2 as YFSETQ. In this chain, TRBV5-1 is recombined with TRBJ1-2; tentative D gene TRBD1, with 5 bases matching. Material: lung tumor tissue. The TCR was taken from a man between 70 and 80 years old with non-small cell lung cancer. The CDR3 protein sequence reads: CASSPGLAYRYIF. DNA sequence: TGCGCTAGCAGCCCGGGACTGGCCTATCGCTACATCTTC.